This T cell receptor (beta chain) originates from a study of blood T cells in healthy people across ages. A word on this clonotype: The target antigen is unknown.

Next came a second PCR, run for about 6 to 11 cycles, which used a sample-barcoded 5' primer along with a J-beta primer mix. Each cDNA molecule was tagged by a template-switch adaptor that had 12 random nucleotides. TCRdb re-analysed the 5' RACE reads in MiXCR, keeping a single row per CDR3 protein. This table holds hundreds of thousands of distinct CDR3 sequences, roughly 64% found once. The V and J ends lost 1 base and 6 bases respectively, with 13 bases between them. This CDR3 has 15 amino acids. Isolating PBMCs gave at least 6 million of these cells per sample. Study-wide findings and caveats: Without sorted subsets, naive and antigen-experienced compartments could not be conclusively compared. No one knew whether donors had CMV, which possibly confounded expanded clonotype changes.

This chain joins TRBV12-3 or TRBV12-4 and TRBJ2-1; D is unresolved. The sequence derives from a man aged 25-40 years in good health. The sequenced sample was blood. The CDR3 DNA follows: TGTGCCAGCAGTTTAGATCTCACCTTAAGCAATGAGCAGTTCTTC. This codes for CASSLDLTLSNEQFF.